These T cell receptor beta chains were read from a single sample in a study of CD8 T cells in Susac syndrome. TCRdb re-called the immunoSEQ multiplex PCR reads through MiXCR, storing one row per CDR3 protein. This sample has around 300,000 distinct CDR3 sequences, with about 91% found just once. Sequenced input: CD4+ T cells from PBMCs. These receptors originate from a human donor with multiple sclerosis. The conserved cysteine and the conserved F or W are not part of the CDR3 here. The order of the fields is V gene, clone size, J gene, CDR3 protein. Size is stated for part of the rows, as once, few or many counts, or as a class when the clone is expanded.

>TRBV5-4|-|TRBJ1-2
ASSLDTPTGGYT
>TRBV4-2|-|TRBJ2-7
ASSQVPKITLGSRYEQY
>TRBV4-3|-|TRBJ1-5
ASSQELTHQPQH
>TRBV19|-|TRBJ1-1
ASYRPGYTEAF
>TRBV7-9|-|TRBJ2-3
ASTPSTDTQY
>TRBV3-1|-|TRBJ1-2
ASTFGTGGLGYT
>TRBV7-3|-|TRBJ1-1
ASSSHGGNTEAF
>TRBV20-1|-|TRBJ1-2
SAYDRNRVYGYT
>TRBV20-1|-|TRBJ1-2
SARDRTTNYGYT
>TRBV7-9|-|TRBJ2-2
ASSNRDSMELEGLGELF
>TRBV20-1|-|TRBJ2-3
SGGGRVADLQY
>TRBV12-3/TRBV12-4|-|TRBJ1-3
ASANLLGNTIY
>TRBV7-2|-|TRBJ2-5
ASSPGFVDGETQY
>TRBV20-1|once|TRBJ2-3
SARDSGQGSTDTQY
>TRBV2|-|TRBJ1-2
ASTARGNYGYT
>TRBV12-3/TRBV12-4|-|TRBJ1-3
ASSFRGSREGTGNTIY
>TRBV5-1|-|TRBJ1-2
ASSFKGSYGYT
>TRBV20-1|-|TRBJ1-2
SAREGVYYGYT
>TRBV6-1|-|TRBJ2-3
AGRTGVTDTQY
>TRBV7-2|-|TRBJ2-5
ASSFGGGKETQY
>TRBV9|-|TRBJ2-3
ASKGRDTIRTDTQY
>TRBV5-1|-|TRBJ2-3
ASSFRQGSTDTQY
>TRBV6-2/TRBV6-3|-|TRBJ1-2
ASRSRTDYGYT
>TRBV20-1|-|TRBJ2-2
SARDPELSTGELF
>TRBV29-1|-|TRBJ2-5
SVGGLAGKQETQY
>TRBV30|-|TRBJ1-1
AWRGTAGTEAF
>TRBV5-5|once|TRBJ2-2
ASSPAARNWLF
>TRBV30|-|TRBJ2-3
AWTYPGTSPDTQY
>TRBV6-5|-|TRBJ1-4
ASSPGTGDEKLF
>TRBV7-9|-|TRBJ1-2
ASVPGGPTYGYT
>TRBV2|-|TRBJ1-5
ASSEDRGHNQPQH
>TRBV3-1|-|TRBJ2-3
ASSQGWDRSVNTQY
>TRBV29-1|-|TRBJ2-3
SATMPGQGTDTQY
>TRBV5-4|-|TRBJ1-1
ASSGGPGQTMNTEAF